These 4 T cell receptor beta chains were sequenced from one sample in a study of sequential checkpoint blockade in melanoma. Libraries were prepared by immunoSEQ multiplex PCR; TCRdb keeps only in-frame clonotypes and omits some of them. Of some 21,000 clones listed, roughly 78% are singletons. Treatment reported: randomized to nivolumab then ipilimumab (arm A) or the reverse (arm B). Sequenced here: CD8+ T cells sorted from blood (inferred from file names), sampled from a patient given nivolumab and ipilimumab in sequence. The receptors come from a human donor with melanoma.

This clone was seen once. This chain joins TRBV7-6 and TRBJ2-6, with D uncertain. The CDR3 spans 16 residues. V was trimmed by 0 bases and J by 2 bases, leaving 8 bases between them. CDR1 is SGHVS, CDR2 FNYEAQ, per germline. CDR3: CASSLARRTGANVLTF. The CDR3 DNA sequence: TGTGCCAGCAGCTTAGCGAGGCGGACTGGGGCCAACGTCCTGACTTTC.

V usage is TRBV30 and J usage is TRBJ1-1; D gene ambiguous. The CDR3 is 14 residues long. Germline CDR1 is GTSNPN and CDR2 is SVGIG (reference sequence). Trimming shortened V by 4 bases and J by 0 bases, and 12 bases separated the two germline ends. CDR3 sequence (DNA): TGTGCCTGGACCGGCAGTACTATGAACACTGAAGCTTTCTTT. It codes for CAWTGSTMNTEAFF. The full variable domain, completed using reference TRBV30 and TRBJ1-1, is SQTIHQWPATLVQPVGSPLSLECTVEGTSNPNLYWYRQAAGRGLQLLFYSVGIGQISSEVPQNLSASRPQDRQFILSSKKLLLSDSGFYLCAWTGSTMNTEAFFGQGTRLTVV.

The table lists this clone with a count of one. The chain carries TRBV2 and TRBJ2-3; D is unclear. This CDR3 spans 12 amino acids. Trimming removed 7 bases from V and 9 bases from J, with 14 bases in between. CDR1 is SNHLY and CDR2 is FYNNEI in the germline V gene. The DNA for the CDR3 is TGTGCCAGCACTGGTCTAGATAAGACGCAGTATTTT. This sequence encodes CASTGLDKTQYF.

V usage is TRBV29-1 and J usage is TRBJ2-5; 8 bases map to TRBD1. CDR3 length: 12 residues. V trimming: 3 bases; J trimming: 5 bases; junction bases outside the gene matches: 2. Germline-derived CDR1 and CDR2 are SQVTM and ANQGSEA. The CDR3 reads CSVDRQGETQYF. The CDR3 DNA reads TGCAGCGTTGATCGACAGGGGGAGACCCAGTACTTC.